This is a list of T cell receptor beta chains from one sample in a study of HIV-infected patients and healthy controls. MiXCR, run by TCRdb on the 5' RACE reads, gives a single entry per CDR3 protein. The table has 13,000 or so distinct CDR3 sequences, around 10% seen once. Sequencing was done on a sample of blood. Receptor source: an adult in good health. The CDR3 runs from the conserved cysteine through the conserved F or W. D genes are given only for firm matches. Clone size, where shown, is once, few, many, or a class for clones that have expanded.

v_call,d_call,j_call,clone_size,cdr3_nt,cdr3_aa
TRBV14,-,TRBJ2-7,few,TGTGCCAGCAGCCCTGGACTGGGCCGGATGTCTTACTTC,CASSPGLGRMSYF
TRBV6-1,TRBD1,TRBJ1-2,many,TGTGCCAGCAGTACGGGACAGAGAAACTATGGCTACACCTTC,CASSTGQRNYGYTF
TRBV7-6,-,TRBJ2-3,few,TGTGCCAGCAGCTTAGGAGGGGGGCCGGTGAGGACAGATACGCAGTATTTT,CASSLGGGPVRTDTQYF
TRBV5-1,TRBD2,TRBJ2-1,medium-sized,TGCGCCAGCAGGGCTAGCGGGGGGAAGTACAATGAGCAGTTCTTC,CASRASGGKYNEQFF
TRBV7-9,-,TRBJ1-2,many,TGTGCCAGCAGCTTCGCGACAGCTAACTATGGCTACACCTTC,CASSFATANYGYTF
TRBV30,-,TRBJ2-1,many,TGTGCCTGGGGCCTTAATGAGCAGTTCTTC,CAWGLNEQFF
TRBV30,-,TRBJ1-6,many,TGTGCCTGGAGTCGGGGGGGAAGCTCCTATAATTCACCCCTCCACTTT,CAWSRGGSSYNSPLHF
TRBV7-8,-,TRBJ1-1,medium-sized,TGTGCCAGCATCCAACGGAGGGGTGGCACTGAAGCTTTCTTT,CASIQRRGGTEAFF
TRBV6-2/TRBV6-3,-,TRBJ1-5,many,TGTGCCAGCCGGCGGGGCGGGAGCAATCAGCCCCAGCATTTT,CASRRGGSNQPQHF
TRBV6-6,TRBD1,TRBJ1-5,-,TGTGCCAGCACCCGACAGGGGAGCAATCAGCCCCAGCATTTT,CASTRQGSNQPQHF
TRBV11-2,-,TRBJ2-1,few,TGTGCCAGCAGCCCCCAGACACAAATCAATGAGCAGTTCTTC,CASSPQTQINEQFF
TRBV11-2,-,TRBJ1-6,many,TGTGCCAGCAACAGACAAGGGAATTCACCCCTCCACTTT,CASNRQGNSPLHF
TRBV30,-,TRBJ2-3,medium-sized,TGTGCCTGGGAGACTAGGCGGGCAGATACGCAGTATTTT,CAWETRRADTQYF
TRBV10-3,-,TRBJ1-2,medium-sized,TGTGCCACCCGGGGGGGGAAGGACTATGGCTACACCTTC,CATRGGKDYGYTF
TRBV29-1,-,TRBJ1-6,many,TGCAGCGTCCTCGACAGAGATACCGGTTCACCCCTCCACTTT,CSVLDRDTGSPLHF
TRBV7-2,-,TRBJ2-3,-,TGTGCCAGCAGCTTAGTCCAGGGGGATACGCAGTATTTT,CASSLVQGDTQYF
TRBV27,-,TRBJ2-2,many,TGTGCCAGCAGTTTAAAGCCAGGTCCAGTTTCGGGTGGGGAGCTGTTTTTT,CASSLKPGPVSGGELFF
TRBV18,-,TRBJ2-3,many,TGTGCCAGCTCATCCGACGTAATTACAGATACGCAGTATTTT,CASSSDVITDTQYF
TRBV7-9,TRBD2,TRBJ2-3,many,TGTGCCAGCAGCCGACAAGCGGGAGGTAGTACAGATACGCAGTATTTT,CASSRQAGGSTDTQYF
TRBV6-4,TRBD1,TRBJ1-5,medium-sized,TGTGCCAGCAGTGAAAACAGGGGGCAGCCCCAGCATTTT,CASSENRGQPQHF
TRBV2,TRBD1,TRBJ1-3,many,TGTGCCAGCAGCCGGACAGGGGGCCTCTCTGGAAACACCATATATTTT,CASSRTGGLSGNTIYF
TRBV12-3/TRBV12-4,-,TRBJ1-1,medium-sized,TGTGCCAGCAGTTTAGTGAGAAACACTGAAGCTTTCTTT,CASSLVRNTEAFF
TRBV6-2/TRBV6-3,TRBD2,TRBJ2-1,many,TGTGCCAGCGGACTAGCTGAAAGCTCCTACAATGAGCAGTTCTTC,CASGLAESSYNEQFF
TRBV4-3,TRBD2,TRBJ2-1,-,TGCGCCAGCAGCCCTTTCTACGCTAGCGGTTACAATGAGCAGTTCTTC,CASSPFYASGYNEQFF
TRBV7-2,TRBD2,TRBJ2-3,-,TGTGCCAGCAGCTTCCGAGCGGGGGGCCGCTTAGCAGATACGCAGTATTTT,CASSFRAGGRLADTQYF
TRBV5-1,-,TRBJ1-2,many,TGCGCCAGCAGCCAAGATAACTATGGCTACACCTTC,CASSQDNYGYTF
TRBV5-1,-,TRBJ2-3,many,TGCGCCAGCAGTTTTCAGGGAGATACGCAGTATTTT,CASSFQGDTQYF
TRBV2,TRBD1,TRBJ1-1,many,TGTGCCAGCCCCCGGGACAGTGGATCGAACACTGAAGCTTTCTTT,CASPRDSGSNTEAFF
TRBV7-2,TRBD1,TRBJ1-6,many,TGTGCCAGCAGCCCTGGACAGGGCTCCTATAATTCACCCCTCCACTTT,CASSPGQGSYNSPLHF
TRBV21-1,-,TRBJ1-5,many,TGTGCCAGCATTACAAGGGACAGGGATTCTCCTAGGTATTGCAATCAGCCCCAGCATTTT,CASITRDRDSPRYCNQPQHF
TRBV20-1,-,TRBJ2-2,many,TGCAGTGCTAGACCCGGGACCGGCAGGACCGGGGAGCTGTTTTTT,CSARPGTGRTGELFF
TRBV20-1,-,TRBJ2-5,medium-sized,TGCAGTGCTAGGCCGGGAACCGAGACCCAGTACTTC,CSARPGTETQYF
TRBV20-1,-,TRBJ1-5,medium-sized,TGCAGTGCTAGAGACCGGGGGAGGCGGGCAAGGGATCAGCCCCAGCATTTT,CSARDRGRRARDQPQHF
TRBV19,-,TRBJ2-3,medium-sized,TGTGCCAGTAGTACGGACACTCCACATACGCAGTATTTT,CASSTDTPHTQYF
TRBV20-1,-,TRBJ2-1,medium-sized,TGCAGTGCTAGGTCCCCATCGGGCCGAGAATACAATGAGCAGTTCTTC,CSARSPSGREYNEQFF
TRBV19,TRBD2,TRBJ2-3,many,TGTGCCAGTAGTATTACCGCGGGGGGGAGCACAGATACGCAGTATTTT,CASSITAGGSTDTQYF
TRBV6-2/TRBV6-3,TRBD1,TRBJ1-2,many,TGTGCCAGCAGTTACCAGATTACAGGGGAGAACTACACCTTC,CASSYQITGENYTF